This TCR beta chain was profiled in a study of beta chain features in type 1 diabetes. Study-wide findings and caveats: Shortening of TCRB CDR3s, moderate but significant, appeared in all four CD4+ subsets of Type 1 diabetes patients. For cells with high TCR expression, cDNA sequencing could yield over-representation.

One heparinised draw, averaging approximately 120 mL, was taken per donor. Naive, central memory, regulatory and stem cell-like memory cells within the CD4+ compartment were sorted using CD45RO/CCR7/CD25/CD127/CD95/CD27. TCRB transcripts that were expressed got sequenced, as all of the isolated RNA had been reverse transcribed. There were about 3.57 million reads on average in the naive, central memory and regulatory T cell samples. The table came from immunoSEQ multiplex PCR; TCRdb's copy has only in-frame clones and leaves some out. This repertoire shows some 240,000 clones, 16% found once; its top ten account for less than 0.09%. Between the trimmed V and J ends, which lost 3 bases and 4 bases, there was a span of 9 bases. The CDR3 has 13 residues. The germline CDR1 and CDR2 sequences are ENHRY and SYGVKD. This clone has more than one count but fewer than ten. No antigen is known for it.

What was sequenced was naive CD4+ T cells from blood. The source is a man aged 25 to 45 with type 1 diabetes. The chain links TRBV10-3 to TRBJ2-5; tentative D call: TRBD1 (5 bases). The CDR3 protein is CAISESGSETQYF. The CDR3, as DNA: TGTGCCATCAGTGAATCAGGGTCAGAGACCCAGTACTTC.